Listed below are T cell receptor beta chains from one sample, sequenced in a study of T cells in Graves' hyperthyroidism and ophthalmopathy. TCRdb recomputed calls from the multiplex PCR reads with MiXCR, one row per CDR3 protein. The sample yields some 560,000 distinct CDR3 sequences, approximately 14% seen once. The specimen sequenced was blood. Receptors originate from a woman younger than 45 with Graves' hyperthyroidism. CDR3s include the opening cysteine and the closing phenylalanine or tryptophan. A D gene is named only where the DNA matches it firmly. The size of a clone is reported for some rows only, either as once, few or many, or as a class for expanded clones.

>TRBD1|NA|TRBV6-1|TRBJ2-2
TGTGCCAGTAGACAGGGGGCGTTCAACGGGGAGCTGTTTTTT
CASRQGAFNGELFF
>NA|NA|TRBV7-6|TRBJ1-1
TGTGCCAGCACATCCTTCGGGGAGCTTAAAGCTTTCTTT
CASTSFGELKAFF
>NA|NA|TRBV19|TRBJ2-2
TGTGCCAGTATGAGGGGCCCGAACACCGGGGAGCTGTTTTTT
CASMRGPNTGELFF
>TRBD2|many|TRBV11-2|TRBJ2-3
TGTGCCAGCCAACTCGGGGGACTAGAAAGGGATACGCAGTATTTT
CASQLGGLERDTQYF
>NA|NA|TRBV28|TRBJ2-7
TGTGCCAGCAGTACCGGGACGGCGACCTACGAGCGGTACTTC
CASSTGTATYERYF
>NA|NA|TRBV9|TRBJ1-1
TGTGCCAGCAGCCCATCCTCATACACTGAAGCTTTCTTT
CASSPSSYTEAFF
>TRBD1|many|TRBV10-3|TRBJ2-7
TGTGCCATCAGTAACCGGGACAGCATGTCGGGCGAGCAGTACTTC
CAISNRDSMSGEQYF
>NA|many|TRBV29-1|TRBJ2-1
TGCAGCGTTGATCTGACACTTGGGAATGAGCAGTTCTTC
CSVDLTLGNEQFF
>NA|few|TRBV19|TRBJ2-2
TGTGCCAGTAGTATGGAAACAGAGAACACCGGGGAGCTGTTTTTT
CASSMETENTGELFF
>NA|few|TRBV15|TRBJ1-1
TGTGCCACCAGCAGAGATCTTCGGGAGTTGGCTTTCTTT
CATSRDLRELAFF
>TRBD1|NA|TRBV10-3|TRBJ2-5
TGTGCCACCGGATGGGGGCCGGGACAGGGGGAGGAGACCCAGTACTTC
CATGWGPGQGEETQYF
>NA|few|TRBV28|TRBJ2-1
TGTGCCAGCAGATACAGGGCAATTAACAATGAGCAGTTCTTC
CASRYRAINNEQFF
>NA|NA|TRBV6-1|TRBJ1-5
TGTGCCTTGTCCAGGGGTGGCAATCAGCCCCAGCATTTT
CALSRGGNQPQHF
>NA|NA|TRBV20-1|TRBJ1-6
TGCAGTGCGACGCGGGGGGGGGCAACCTATAATTCACCCCTCCACTTT
CSATRGGATYNSPLHF
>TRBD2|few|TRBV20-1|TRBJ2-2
TGCAGTGCGGAGGCTAGCGGGGACACCGGGGAGCTGTTTTTT
CSAEASGDTGELFF
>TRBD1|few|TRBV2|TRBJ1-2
TGTGCCAGCAGTGAAGCCAGGGGGTTGGGTGGCTACACCTTC
CASSEARGLGGYTF
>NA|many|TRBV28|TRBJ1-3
TGTGCCAGCAGTTTACTGGGTGCCCTCTCTGGAAACACCATATATTTT
CASSLLGALSGNTIYF
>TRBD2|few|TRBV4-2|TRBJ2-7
TGTGCCAGCAGCCAAGGGACTAGCGGAAGCTCCTACGAGCAGTACTTC
CASSQGTSGSSYEQYF
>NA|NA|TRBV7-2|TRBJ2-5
TGTGCCAGCAGCCCAGGATTCGAGACCCAGTACTTC
CASSPGFETQYF
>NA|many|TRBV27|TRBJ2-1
TGTGCCAGCAGTTTATCGTCCCATAAGGGTGTTGGTTACAATGAGCAGTTCTTC
CASSLSSHKGVGYNEQFF
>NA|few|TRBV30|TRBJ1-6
TGTGCCTGGAACAGGGACCCCGAGGATAATAATTCACCCCTCCACTTT
CAWNRDPEDNNSPLHF
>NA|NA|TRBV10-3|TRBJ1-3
TGTGCCAGCAGGGACGATAGCTCTGGAAACACCATATATTTT
CASRDDSSGNTIYF
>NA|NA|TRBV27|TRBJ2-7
TGTGCCAGCAGCCCGGGCGGATGGCCCTACGAGCAGTACTTC
CASSPGGWPYEQYF
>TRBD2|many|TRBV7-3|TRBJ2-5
TGTGCCAGCAGCGCCGGGGACTACCCCGGGGAGACCCAGTACTTC
CASSAGDYPGETQYF
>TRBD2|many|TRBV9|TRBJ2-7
TGTGCCAGCAGCGTAGATGGCGGGAGGGCCGGGCAGTACTTC
CASSVDGGRAGQYF
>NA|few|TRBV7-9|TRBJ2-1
TGTGCCAGCAGCTTAGCGCTCTTGGAACAAGACAATGAGCAGTTCTTC
CASSLALLEQDNEQFF
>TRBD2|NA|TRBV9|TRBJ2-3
TGTGCCAGCAGCGTAGGGGACGGGGGGACCCCCGTGGGTAGAGATACGCAGTATTTT
CASSVGDGGTPVGRDTQYF
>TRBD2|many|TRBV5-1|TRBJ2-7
TGCGCCAGCAGCTTGAGCGGGAGAAGAGTAAGCGAGCAGTACTTC
CASSLSGRRVSEQYF
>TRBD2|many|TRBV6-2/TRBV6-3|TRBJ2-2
TGTGCCAGCAGCCCCAGCGGGAGGCTGAACACCGGGGAGCTGTTTTTT
CASSPSGRLNTGELFF
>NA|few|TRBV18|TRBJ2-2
TGTGCCAGCTCACCACCGTCCAGCGGCCTTGGGACCGGGGAGCTGTTTTTT
CASSPPSSGLGTGELFF
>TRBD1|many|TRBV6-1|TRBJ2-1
TGTGCCAGCAGTAAAGGACAGGCCTGGCGCAATGAGCAGTTCTTC
CASSKGQAWRNEQFF
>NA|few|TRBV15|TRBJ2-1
TGTGCCACCAGCAGAGATTATGAAAGCGCTGAGCAGTTCTTC
CATSRDYESAEQFF
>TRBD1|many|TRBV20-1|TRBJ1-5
TGCAGTGCTAGAGAAATCCGACAGGGCGATCAGCCCCAGCATTTT
CSAREIRQGDQPQHF
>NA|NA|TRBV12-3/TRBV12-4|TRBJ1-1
TGTGCCAGCGTGGGGTTAACGAACACTGAAGCTTTCTTT
CASVGLTNTEAFF
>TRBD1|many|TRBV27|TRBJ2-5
TGTGCCAGCAGTTCCCCTCCGGACAGGGGGGAAGAGACCCAGTACTTC
CASSSPPDRGEETQYF
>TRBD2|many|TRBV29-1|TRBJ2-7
TGCAGCGTTGACGGGGGGAAAAGGTACGAGCAGTACTTC
CSVDGGKRYEQYF
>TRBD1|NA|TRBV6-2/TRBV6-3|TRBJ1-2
TGTGCCAGCAGTCCCGGGACAGGAGGCTACACCTTC
CASSPGTGGYTF
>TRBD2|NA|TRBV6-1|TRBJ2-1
TGTGCCACGCAAGCAGGGACTAGCGGGAGTGCCCCAAAGTTCTTC
CATQAGTSGSAPKFF
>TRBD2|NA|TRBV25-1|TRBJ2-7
TGTGCCAGCAGTGAATTCGCTAGCGGGAGCTCCTACGAGCAGTACTTC
CASSEFASGSSYEQYF
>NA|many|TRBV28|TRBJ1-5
TGTGCCAGCAGAAGACACCGTCGCAATCAGCCCCAGCATTTT
CASRRHRRNQPQHF
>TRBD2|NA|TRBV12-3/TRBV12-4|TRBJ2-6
TGTGCCAGCAGTCTAGCGGTTTACTCTGGGGCCAACGTCCTGACTTTC
CASSLAVYSGANVLTF
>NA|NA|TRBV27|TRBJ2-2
TGTGCCAGCAGTTTAAGGGTGCAGTGGGGACGAAGTGACACCGGGGAGCTGTTTTTT
CASSLRVQWGRSDTGELFF
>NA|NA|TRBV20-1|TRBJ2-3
TGCAGTGCCCTACTAGCTCACGGCACAGATACGCAGTATTTT
CSALLAHGTDTQYF
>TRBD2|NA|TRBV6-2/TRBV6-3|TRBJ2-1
TGTGCCAGCAGTTACGGGCGGGAGCGGACCGGCAATGAGCAGTTCTTC
CASSYGRERTGNEQFF
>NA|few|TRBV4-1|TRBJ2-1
TGCGCCAGCAGCCAAGATCATTGGGCGGCAAGTAGCAATGAGCAGTTCTTC
CASSQDHWAASSNEQFF
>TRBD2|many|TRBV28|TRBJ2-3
TGTGCCAGCAGACGTGGGCGGGGGAGGGATACGCAGTATTTT
CASRRGRGRDTQYF
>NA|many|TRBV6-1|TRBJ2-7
TGTGCCAGCACCGTTACTAGCCAGGATCCCTCCTACGAGCAGTACTTC
CASTVTSQDPSYEQYF
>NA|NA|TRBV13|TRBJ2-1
TGTGCCAGCAGCTTAAAGAGGGTTAGAAATGAGCAGTTCTTC
CASSLKRVRNEQFF
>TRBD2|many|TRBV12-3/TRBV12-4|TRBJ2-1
TGTGCCAGCAGTACCCCGGGACTAGCCGATGAGCAGTTCTTC
CASSTPGLADEQFF
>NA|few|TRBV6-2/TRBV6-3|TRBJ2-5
TGTGCCAGCAGCCCTTCCGAACAGACCCAGTACTTC
CASSPSEQTQYF
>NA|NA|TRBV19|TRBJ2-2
TGTGCCAGTAGTCCACAGGGACTAAACACCGGGGAGCTGTTTTTT
CASSPQGLNTGELFF
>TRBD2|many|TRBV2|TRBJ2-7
TGTGCCAGCAGCGAACTTAGACTAGCGGTATACGAGCAGTACTTC
CASSELRLAVYEQYF
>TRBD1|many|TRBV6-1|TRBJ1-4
TGTGCCAGCAGTTTACGCCCTCCGGGACAGGTGGAGCGCGGTAATGAAAAACTGTTTTTT
CASSLRPPGQVERGNEKLFF
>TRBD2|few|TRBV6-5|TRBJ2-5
TGTGCCAGCAGTTACACGCCGGGACTAGCGAATCAAGAGACCCAGTACTTC
CASSYTPGLANQETQYF
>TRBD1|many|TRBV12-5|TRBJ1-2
TGTGCTAGTGGTCAAACCGGGACAGGGGATGGCTACACCTTC
CASGQTGTGDGYTF